The 27 T cell receptor beta chains in this list originate from one sample, sequenced in a study of blood T cell repertoires in COVID-19. Produced via immunoSEQ multiplex PCR; TCRdb's table is partial and in-frame only. Of approximately 86,000 clones listed, approximately 86% are singletons. The sequenced sample was peripheral blood. These receptors came from a man aged 50 or older with acute or convalescent COVID-19.

With respect to this clone: This sample includes further DNA sequences coding for the same CDR3. This chain joins TRBV6-5 and TRBJ2-1; 9 bases map to TRBD2. The ends lost 2 bases at V and 9 bases at J; junction bases unmatched: 8. This CDR3 spans 15 amino acids. Germline CDR1 and CDR2: MNHEY and SVGAGI. The CDR3 spells CASSYGAGGLSEQFF. As DNA, the CDR3 is TGTGCCAGCAGTTACGGGGCGGGAGGGCTCAGTGAGCAGTTCTTC.

The chain carries TRBV27 and TRBJ2-7; 8 nucleotides agree with TRBD1. CDR1 and CDR2 from the germline V gene are MNHEY and SMNVEV (reference sequence). J was trimmed by 2 bases and V by 2 bases; bases with no gene match: 8. The CDR3 contains 16 residues. The CDR3 sequence: CASSLKGQGPPYEQYF. CDR3 coding DNA: TGTGCCAGCAGTTTAAAAGGACAGGGTCCCCCCTACGAGCAGTACTTC.

The gene calls are TRBV27 and TRBJ1-5, with D possibly TRBD1 on 5 matching bases. The CDR3 extends over 14 amino acids. Per germline, CDR1 MNHEY and CDR2 SMNVEV (reference sequence). Trimming cost V 4 bases and J 7 bases, with 14 bases left between them. CDR3 sequence (DNA): TGTGCCAGCAGTTCAAGGGGATTAAGACAGCCCCAGCATTTT. Residues: CASSSRGLRQPQHF.

The chain uses TRBV30 and TRBJ1-2, with TRBD1 matching 7 bases. V lost 2 bases and J lost 5; bases outside the gene matches: 5. The CDR3 has 13 amino acids. Per the germline V gene, CDR1 is GTSNPN and CDR2 is SVGIG (reference sequence). The CDR3 DNA reads as TGTGCCTGGAGTCGTGACAGGGTTTATGGCTACACCTTC. Its translation: CAWSRDRVYGYTF.

This rearrangement joins TRBV6-1 to TRBJ1-2; D is unclear. Germline CDR1 is MNHNS and CDR2 is SASEGT. The V end lost 3 bases, the J end lost 6 bases, and 5 bases lay between the germline ends. This CDR3 is built from 11 residues. CDR3 in amino acids: CASSDRDGYTF. Written as DNA, the CDR3 is TGTGCCAGCAGTGATCGGGATGGCTACACCTTC.

The rearrangement links TRBV10-3 to TRBJ2-2; 8 nucleotides agree with TRBD1. The CDR3 totals 15 residues. The germline V gene has CDR1 ENHRY and CDR2 SYGVKD. V lost 2 bases and J lost 3; bases outside the gene matches: 2. The CDR3: CAISERGQDTGELFF. CDR3 bases: TGTGCCATCAGTGAGAGGGGACAGGACACCGGGGAGCTGTTTTTT.

Turning to this clone: This CDR3 fails to terminate in the conserved phenylalanine or tryptophan, so it likely reflects a read error. The DNA is omitted, as the CDR3 cannot be located on it reliably, and the CDR3 follows TCRdb's listing. The chain combines TRBV20-1 with TRBJ2-3; the D call TRBD2 from the table was never checked on the DNA. A total of 18 residues make up the CDR3, ends included. Germline V lookup: CDR1 DFQATT, CDR2 SNEGSKA (reference sequence). CDR3 loop: CSASGEQMGPVWSGGAGG.

The rearrangement uses TRBV9 and TRBJ1-1, with D unresolved. Trimming took off 0 bases at V and 5 bases at J, with 11 bases between the two ends. The CDR3 has 14 residues. Germline V gene sequence: CDR1 SGDLS, CDR2 YYNGEE. CDR3 amino acids: CASSVGEVVTEAFF. The DNA of the CDR3 is TGTGCCAGCAGCGTAGGAGAAGTAGTGACTGAAGCTTTCTTT.

The chain employs TRBV19 and TRBJ1-1; D perhaps matches TRBD1 (6 bases). Germline assignment: CDR1 LNHDA and CDR2 SQIVND (reference sequence). The V gene lost 5 bases and the J gene lost 1 base, with 14 bases spanning the gap. The CDR3 runs 15 residues. The CDR3 coding sequence is TGTGCCAGTAGTCACACAGGGATGGCGAACACTGAAGCTTTCTTT. Its translation: CASSHTGMANTEAFF.

This clone was seen just once. This chain links TRBV9 with TRBJ2-1; 7 bases line up with TRBD2. The CDR3 loop spans 13 amino acids. V lost 0 bases, J lost 9 bases, and 3 bases stayed unmatched. Germline V gives CDR1 SGDLS, CDR2 YYNGEE. The CDR3 region has the DNA TGTGCCAGCAGCGTAGAACTAGCGAGTGAGCAGTTCTTC. This sequence encodes CASSVELASEQFF.

This clone was counted between two and nine times. The chain has TRBV19 and TRBJ2-3; 13 bases align to TRBD2. The length of the CDR3 is 16 residues. Germline CDR1 reads LNHDA; CDR2 reads SQIVND (reference sequence). Trimming at V came to 5 bases and at J to 4 bases, leaving 6 bases not matched to a gene. The CDR3 DNA reads TGTGCCAGTAGTGAACTAGCGGGGGGGCTCGCAGATACGCAGTATTTT. It codes for CASSELAGGLADTQYF.

The chain couples TRBV18 to TRBJ2-1, with D perhaps TRBD1 (6 bases). Trimming left V 5 bases short and J 3 bases short, with 11 bases between. CDR3 size: 14 residues. Germline CDR1 reads KGHSH; CDR2 reads LQKENI. In nucleotides, the CDR3 is TGTGCCAGCTCAATTCGACAGGACTACAATGAGCAGTTCTTC. Translation gives CASSIRQDYNEQFF.

This chain uses TRBV19 with TRBJ2-5; D remains ambiguous. This CDR3 has 15 residues. V was pared by 1 base and J by 3 bases, with 12 bases between. The germline CDR1 and CDR2 sequences are LNHDA and SQIVND (reference sequence). The chain's CDR3 is CASSIGGVSEETQYF. In DNA form, the CDR3 reads TGTGCCAGTAGTATAGGTGGTGTTAGTGAAGAGACCCAGTACTTC.

This rearrangement joins TRBV5-5 to TRBJ1-4; 7 bases map to TRBD1. Germline V gives CDR1 SGHKS, CDR2 YYEKEE (reference sequence). The CDR3 is 19 amino acids. Unmatched junction bases numbered 17, after V lost 0 bases and J lost 6 bases. CDR3 sequence: CASSLGGNRPPGQHEKLFF. In DNA form, the CDR3 reads TGTGCCAGCAGCTTGGGTGGCAACAGACCCCCGGGACAGCATGAAAAACTGTTTTTT.

The chain recombines TRBV7-3 with TRBJ2-7; TRBD2 matches at 7 bases. CDR1 SGHTA and CDR2 FQGTGA come from the germline V gene. The CDR3 runs 15 residues. V dropped 3 bases and J dropped 3; count of bases not matched to a gene: 8. The CDR3 is CASSLGGGPDYEQYF. CDR3 sequence (DNA): TGTGCCAGCAGCTTGGGGGGAGGGCCCGACTACGAGCAGTACTTC.

The J gene is TRBJ2-7, the V gene TRBV6-2 or TRBV6-3, with 7 bases aligning to TRBD2. The V gene's germline CDR1 is MNHEY and CDR2 SVGEGT. V lost 6 bases, J lost 6 bases, and 14 bases stayed unmatched. The CDR3 has 15 amino acids. The CDR3 here is CASSPCFAGACEQYF. For the CDR3, the DNA is TGTGCCAGCAGCCCTTGCTTTGCGGGAGCTTGCGAGCAGTACTTC.

This clone came up once. The chain uses TRBV2 and TRBJ1-2; D is unclear. This CDR3 is built from 14 residues. Deletions cut 8 bases from V and 6 bases from J, with 19 bases between. Germline-derived CDR1 and CDR2 are SNHLY and FYNNEI. CDR3 amino acids: CASRPFTSGDGYTF. CDR3 in DNA: TGTGCCAGCCGCCCCTTTACTAGTGGGGATGGCTACACCTTC. Based on the CDR3 plus reference TRBV2 and TRBJ1-2, the full variable domain is EPEVTQTPSHQVTQMGQEVILRCVPISNHLYFYWYRQILGQKVEFLVSFYNNEISEKSEIFDDQFSVERPDGSNFTLKIRSTKLEDSAMYFCASRPFTSGDGYTFGSGTRLTVV.

This chain joins TRBV5-1 and TRBJ1-1, with 9 bases fitting TRBD1. Germline V CDR1 and CDR2: SGHRS, YFSETQ. The CDR3 is 16 residues long. Unmatched junction bases numbered 10, after V lost 4 bases and J lost 3 bases. CDR3 loop: CASSKREQGADTEAFF. The CDR3 DNA reads TGCGCCAGCAGCAAAAGAGAACAGGGGGCGGACACTGAAGCTTTCTTT.

The V call is TRBV4-1, the J call TRBJ2-2; TRBD1 matches at 9 bases. Trimming at V came to 6 bases and at J to 2 bases, leaving 7 bases not matched to a gene. CDR1 and CDR2 (germline): MGHRA, YSYEKL. This CDR3 is 16 amino acids long. The CDR3 coding sequence is TGCGCCAGCAGTCTGGGACAGGGATTTAACACCGGGGAGCTGTTTTTT. This gives the protein CASSLGQGFNTGELFF.

The chain recombines TRBV19 with TRBJ1-5; a possible D gene is TRBD1 (6 bases). This CDR3 is 15 amino acids long. Germline V CDR1 and CDR2: LNHDA, SQIVND (reference sequence). V was pared by 5 bases and J by 1 base, with 12 bases between. The CDR3 nucleotides are TGTGCCAGTAGTCCAACCGGGACAAGCAATCAGCCCCAGCATTTT. Its translation: CASSPTGTSNQPQHF. The full variable domain, completed using reference TRBV19 and TRBJ1-5, is DGGITQSPKYLFRKEGQNVTLSCEQNLNHDAMYWYRQDPGQGLRLIYYSQIVNDFQKGDIAEGYSVSREKKESFPLTVTSAQKNPTAFYLCASSPTGTSNQPQHFGDGTRLSIL.

This rearrangement joins TRBV5-1 to TRBJ2-2, with 8 bases aligning to TRBD2. The CDR3 sequence is 15 residues long. CDR1 and CDR2 from the germline V gene are SGHRS and YFSETQ. V shed 3 bases and J 1 base; nucleotides not matched to a gene: 2. The CDR3 nucleotides read TGCGCCAGCAGCTCGGGACTAGTGAACACCGGGGAGCTGTTTTTT. Protein sequence: CASSSGLVNTGELFF.

The sample holds one count of this clone. The CDR3 spells CASSGGRRSSDKNIQYF. CDR3 in DNA: TGTGCCAGCAGTGGGGGGAGAAGGTCCTCGGACAAAAACATTCAGTACTTC. The chain combines TRBV27 with TRBJ2-4; weak D call: TRBD2 (6 bases). CDR1 and CDR2 from the germline V gene are MNHEY and SMNVEV (reference sequence). This CDR3 has 17 amino acids. Between the trimmed V and J ends, which lost 5 bases and 3 bases, there was a span of 20 bases.

As DNA, the CDR3 is TGTGCCAGCAGCTTGTCCTCGGGACTGATGATGAACACTGAAGCTTTCTTT. This codes for CASSLSSGLMMNTEAFF. V and J are TRBV11-2 and TRBJ1-1; D possibly corresponds to TRBD1 (5 bases). This CDR3 region has 17 residues. Germline CDR1 SGHAT, CDR2 FQNNGV. The V and J ends lost 3 bases and 0 bases respectively, with 17 bases between them.

This chain's CDR3 is CASRSSQGTDTQYF. CDR3 DNA: TGTGCCAGCAGGAGCAGCCAGGGGACAGATACGCAGTATTTT. The V and J genes are TRBV11-1 and TRBJ2-3, with D possibly being TRBD1 (6 bases). V dropped 6 bases and J dropped 3 bases, with 13 bases sitting between them. Germline-derived CDR1 and CDR2 are SGHAT and FQDESV (reference sequence). CDR3 length equals 14 residues.

J is TRBJ2-1 and V is TRBV5-8; 7 bases fit TRBD2. This CDR3 has 15 amino acids. The V gene's germline CDR1 is SGHTS and CDR2 YDEGEE. Trimming at V came to 0 bases and at J to 8 bases, leaving 8 bases not matched to a gene. In DNA, the CDR3 is TGTGCCAGCAGCTTGGGGCGGGAGCCCGGCGATGAGCAGTTCTTC. It codes for CASSLGREPGDEQFF.

This clone was seen a single time. Here the CDR3 DNA reads TGTGCCAGCAGTTACCAACTAGCGGGAGCCACACCCTACGAGCAGTACTTC. It codes for CASSYQLAGATPYEQYF. The chain employs TRBV28 and TRBJ2-7; 11 nucleotides match TRBD2. The CDR3 totals 17 residues. V dropped 4 bases and J dropped 2; count of bases not matched to a gene: 10. In germline, CDR1 is MDHEN, CDR2 SYDVKM.

Only a few counts were recorded for this clone. This chain links TRBV10-3 with TRBJ1-5; D perhaps matches TRBD1 (6 bases). The CDR3 loop spans 14 amino acids. The ends were cut back, 3 bases at V and 5 bases at J, with 11 bases in the middle. Germline assignment: CDR1 ENHRY and CDR2 SYGVKD. Here the CDR3 reads CAISERGGDQPQHF. In DNA form, the CDR3 reads TGTGCCATCAGTGAACGGGGGGGCGATCAGCCCCAGCATTTT.